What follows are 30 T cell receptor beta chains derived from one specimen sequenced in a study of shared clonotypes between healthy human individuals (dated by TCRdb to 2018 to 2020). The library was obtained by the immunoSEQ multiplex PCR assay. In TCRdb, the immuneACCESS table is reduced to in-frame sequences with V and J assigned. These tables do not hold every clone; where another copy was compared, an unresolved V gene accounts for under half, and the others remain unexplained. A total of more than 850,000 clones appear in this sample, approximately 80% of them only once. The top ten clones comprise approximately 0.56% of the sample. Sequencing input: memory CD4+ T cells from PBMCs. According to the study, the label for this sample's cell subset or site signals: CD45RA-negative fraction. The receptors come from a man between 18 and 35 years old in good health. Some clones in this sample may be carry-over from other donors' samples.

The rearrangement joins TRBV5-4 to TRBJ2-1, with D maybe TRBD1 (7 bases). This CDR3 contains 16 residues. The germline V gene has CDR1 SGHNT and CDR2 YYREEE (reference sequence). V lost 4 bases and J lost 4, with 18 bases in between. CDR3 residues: CASSPQGGAEYNEQFF. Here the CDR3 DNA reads TGTGCCAGCAGCCCGCAGGGGGGAGCGGAATACAATGAGCAGTTCTTC.

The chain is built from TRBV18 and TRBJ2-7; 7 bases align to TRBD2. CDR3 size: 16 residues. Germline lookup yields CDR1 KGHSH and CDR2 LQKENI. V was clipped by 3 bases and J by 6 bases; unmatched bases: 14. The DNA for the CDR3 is TGTGCCAGCTCACCGGGGATGGGGGAGGGCCCCAGCGAGCAGTACTTC. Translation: CASSPGMGEGPSEQYF.

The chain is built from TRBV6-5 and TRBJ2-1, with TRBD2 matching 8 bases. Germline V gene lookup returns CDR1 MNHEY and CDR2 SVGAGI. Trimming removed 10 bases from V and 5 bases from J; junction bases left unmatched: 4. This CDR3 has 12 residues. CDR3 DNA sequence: TGTGCCACCAGCGGGAGCGACAATGAGCAGTTCTTC. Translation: CATSGSDNEQFF.

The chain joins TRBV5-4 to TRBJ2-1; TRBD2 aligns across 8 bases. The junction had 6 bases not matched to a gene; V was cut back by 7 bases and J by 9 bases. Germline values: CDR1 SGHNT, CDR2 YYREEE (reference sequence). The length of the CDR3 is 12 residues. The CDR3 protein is CASGGLGVEQFF. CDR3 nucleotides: TGTGCCAGCGGGGGACTAGGGGTTGAGCAGTTCTTC.

CDR3 protein: CASSPKGLAGGQREQYF. The CDR3 DNA sequence: TGTGCCAGCAGCCCCAAGGGTCTAGCGGGAGGGCAAAGGGAGCAGTACTTC. V is TRBV7-2 and J is TRBJ2-7, with TRBD2 matching 12 bases. Germline CDR1 is SGHTA and CDR2 is FQGNSA. V was clipped by 5 bases and J by 7 bases; unmatched bases: 15. The CDR3 loop spans 17 amino acids.

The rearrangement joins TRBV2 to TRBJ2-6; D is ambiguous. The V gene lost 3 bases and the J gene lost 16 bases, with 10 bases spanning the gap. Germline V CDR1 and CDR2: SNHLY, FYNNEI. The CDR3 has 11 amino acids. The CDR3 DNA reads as TGTGCCAGCAGTGAGAGGCACCTGCTGACTTTC. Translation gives CASSERHLLTF.

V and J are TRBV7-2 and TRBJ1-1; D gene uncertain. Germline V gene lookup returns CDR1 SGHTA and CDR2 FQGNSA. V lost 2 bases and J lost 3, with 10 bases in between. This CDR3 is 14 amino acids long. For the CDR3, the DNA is TGTGCCAGCAGCTTAAACGGGGTACACACTGAAGCTTTCTTT. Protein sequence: CASSLNGVHTEAFF.

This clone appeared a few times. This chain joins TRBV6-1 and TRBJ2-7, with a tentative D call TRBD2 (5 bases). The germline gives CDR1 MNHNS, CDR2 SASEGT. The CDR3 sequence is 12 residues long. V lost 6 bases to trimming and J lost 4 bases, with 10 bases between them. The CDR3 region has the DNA TGTGCCAGCAGCCCCCCGGGGTACGAGCAGTACTTC. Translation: CASSPPGYEQYF.

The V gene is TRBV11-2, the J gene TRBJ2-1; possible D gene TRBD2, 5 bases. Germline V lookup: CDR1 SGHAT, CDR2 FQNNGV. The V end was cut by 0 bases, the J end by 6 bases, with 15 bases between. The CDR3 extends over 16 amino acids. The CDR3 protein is CASSLDDRLARNEQFF. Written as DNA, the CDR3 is TGTGCCAGCAGCTTAGATGACCGCCTAGCCCGCAATGAGCAGTTCTTC. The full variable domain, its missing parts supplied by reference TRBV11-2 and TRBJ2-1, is EAGVAQSPRYKIIEKRQSVAFWCNPISGHATLYWYQQILGQGPKLLIQFQNNGVVDDSQLPKDRFSAERLKGVDSTLKIQPAKLEDSAVYLCASSLDDRLARNEQFFGPGTRLTVL.

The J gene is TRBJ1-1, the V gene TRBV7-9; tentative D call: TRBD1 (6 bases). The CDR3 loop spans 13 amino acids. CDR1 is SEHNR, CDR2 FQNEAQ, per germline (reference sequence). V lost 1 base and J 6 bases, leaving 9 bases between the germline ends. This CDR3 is CASSLVTGPEAFF. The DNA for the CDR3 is TGTGCCAGCAGCTTAGTAACAGGGCCTGAAGCTTTCTTT. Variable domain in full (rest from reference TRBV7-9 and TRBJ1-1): DTGVSQNPRHKITKRGQNVTFRCDPISEHNRLYWYRQTLGQGPEFLTYFQNEAQLEKSRLLSDRFSAERPKGSFSTLEIQRTEQGDSAMYLCASSLVTGPEAFFGQGTRLTVV.

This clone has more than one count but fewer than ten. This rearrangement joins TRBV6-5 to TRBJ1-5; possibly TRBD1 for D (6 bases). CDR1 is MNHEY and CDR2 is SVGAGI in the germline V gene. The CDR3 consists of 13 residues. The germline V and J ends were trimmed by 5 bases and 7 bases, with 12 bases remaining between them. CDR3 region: CASSDRWEQPQHF. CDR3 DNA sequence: TGTGCCAGCAGTGACAGGTGGGAACAGCCCCAGCATTTT.

This CDR3 reads CASSPSRGAGGANTEAFF. The CDR3 DNA is TGTGCCAGCAGCCCGAGTCGAGGGGCAGGGGGCGCGAACACTGAAGCTTTCTTT. The rearrangement joins TRBV4-2 to TRBJ1-1; 8 bases fit TRBD1. The V gene end was trimmed by 4 bases and the J gene end by 1 base; junction bases not matched to a gene: 14. From germline, CDR1 is LGHNA and CDR2 YNFKEQ. The CDR3 runs 18 residues.

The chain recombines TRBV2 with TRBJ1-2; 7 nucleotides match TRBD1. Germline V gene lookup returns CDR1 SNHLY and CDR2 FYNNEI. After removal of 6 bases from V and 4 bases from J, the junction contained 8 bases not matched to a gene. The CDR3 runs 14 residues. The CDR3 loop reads CASRMQGVSYGYTF. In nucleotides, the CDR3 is TGTGCCAGCAGGATGCAGGGGGTGAGCTATGGCTACACCTTC.

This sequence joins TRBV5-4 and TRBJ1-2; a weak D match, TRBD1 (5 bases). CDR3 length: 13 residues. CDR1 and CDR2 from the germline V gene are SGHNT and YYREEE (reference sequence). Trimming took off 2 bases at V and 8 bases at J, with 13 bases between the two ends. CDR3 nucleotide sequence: TGTGCCAGCAGCTTCCTGGGGCTCGGGGGCTACACCTTC. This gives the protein CASSFLGLGGYTF.

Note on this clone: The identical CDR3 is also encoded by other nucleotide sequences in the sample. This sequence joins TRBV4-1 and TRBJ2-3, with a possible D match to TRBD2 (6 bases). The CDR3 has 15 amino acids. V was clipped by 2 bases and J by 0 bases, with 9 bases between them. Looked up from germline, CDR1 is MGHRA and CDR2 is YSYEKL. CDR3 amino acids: CASSQFSGSTDTQYF. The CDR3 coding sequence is TGCGCCAGCAGCCAATTTAGCGGAAGCACAGATACGCAGTATTTT.

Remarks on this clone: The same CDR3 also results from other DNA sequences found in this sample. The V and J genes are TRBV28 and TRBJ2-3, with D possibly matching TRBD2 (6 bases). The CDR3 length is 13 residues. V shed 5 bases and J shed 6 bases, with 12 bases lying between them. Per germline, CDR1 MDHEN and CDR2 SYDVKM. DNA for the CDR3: TGTGCCAGCAGTCCAGGAGGGCCGGATACGCAGTATTTT. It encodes CASSPGGPDTQYF.

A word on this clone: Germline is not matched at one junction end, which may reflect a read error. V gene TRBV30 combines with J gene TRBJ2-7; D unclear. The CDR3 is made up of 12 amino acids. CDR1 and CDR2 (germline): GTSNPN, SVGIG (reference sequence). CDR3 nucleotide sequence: TGTGCCTGGAGTGTAATGGGCTACAAGCAGTACTTC. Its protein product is CAWSVMGYKQYF.

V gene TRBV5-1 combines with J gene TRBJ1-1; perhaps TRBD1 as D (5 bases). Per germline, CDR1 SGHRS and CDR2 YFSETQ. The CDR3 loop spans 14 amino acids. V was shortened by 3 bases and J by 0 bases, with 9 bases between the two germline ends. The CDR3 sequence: CASSSTAMNTEAFF. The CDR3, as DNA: TGCGCCAGCAGCTCGACAGCAATGAACACTGAAGCTTTCTTT.

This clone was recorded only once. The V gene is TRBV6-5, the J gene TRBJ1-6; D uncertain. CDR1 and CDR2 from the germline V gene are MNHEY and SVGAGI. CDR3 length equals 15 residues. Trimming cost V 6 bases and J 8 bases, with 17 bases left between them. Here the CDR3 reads CASRPPGRNYSPLHF. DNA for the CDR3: TGTGCCAGCAGGCCCCCCGGACGGAACTATTCACCCCTCCACTTT.

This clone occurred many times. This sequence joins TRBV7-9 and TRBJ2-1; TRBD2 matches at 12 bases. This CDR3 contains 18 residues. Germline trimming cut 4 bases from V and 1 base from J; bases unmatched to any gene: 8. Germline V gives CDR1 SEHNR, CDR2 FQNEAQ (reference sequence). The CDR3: CASSSLPGLAGSYNEQFF. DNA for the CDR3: TGTGCCAGCAGCTCACTTCCTGGACTAGCGGGATCCTACAATGAGCAGTTCTTC.

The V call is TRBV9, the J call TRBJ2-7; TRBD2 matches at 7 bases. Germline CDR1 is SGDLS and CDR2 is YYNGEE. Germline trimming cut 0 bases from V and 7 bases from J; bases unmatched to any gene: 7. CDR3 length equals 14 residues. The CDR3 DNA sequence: TGTGCCAGCAGCGTAGTAGTGGAGGGAGGGGAGCAGTACTTC. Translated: CASSVVVEGGEQYF.

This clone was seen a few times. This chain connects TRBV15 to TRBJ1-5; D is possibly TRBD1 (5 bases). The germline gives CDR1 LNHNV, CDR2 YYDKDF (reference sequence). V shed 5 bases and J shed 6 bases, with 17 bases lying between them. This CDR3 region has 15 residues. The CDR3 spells CATSEVDIWGQPQHF. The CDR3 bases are TGTGCCACCAGCGAGGTGGACATCTGGGGTCAGCCCCAGCATTTT.

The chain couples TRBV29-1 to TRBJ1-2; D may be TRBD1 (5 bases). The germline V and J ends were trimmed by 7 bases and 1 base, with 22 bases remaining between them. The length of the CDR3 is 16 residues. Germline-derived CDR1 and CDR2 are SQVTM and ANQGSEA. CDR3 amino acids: CSAGGAAGSFNYGYTF. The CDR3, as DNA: TGCAGCGCCGGAGGGGCAGCCGGGAGCTTTAACTATGGCTACACCTTC.

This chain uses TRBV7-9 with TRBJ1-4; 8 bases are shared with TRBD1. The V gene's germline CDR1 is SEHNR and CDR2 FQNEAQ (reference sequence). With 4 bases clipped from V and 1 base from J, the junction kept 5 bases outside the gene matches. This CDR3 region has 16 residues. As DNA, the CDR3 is TGTGCCAGCAGCTCGGACAGGGTAGGAACTAATGAAAAACTGTTTTTT. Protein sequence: CASSSDRVGTNEKLFF.

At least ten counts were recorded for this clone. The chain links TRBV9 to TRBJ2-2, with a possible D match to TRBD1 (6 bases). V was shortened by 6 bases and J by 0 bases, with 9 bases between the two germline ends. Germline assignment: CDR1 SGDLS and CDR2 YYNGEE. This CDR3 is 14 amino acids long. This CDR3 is CASTGTSNTGELFF. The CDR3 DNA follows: TGTGCCAGCACCGGGACATCGAACACCGGGGAGCTGTTTTTT.

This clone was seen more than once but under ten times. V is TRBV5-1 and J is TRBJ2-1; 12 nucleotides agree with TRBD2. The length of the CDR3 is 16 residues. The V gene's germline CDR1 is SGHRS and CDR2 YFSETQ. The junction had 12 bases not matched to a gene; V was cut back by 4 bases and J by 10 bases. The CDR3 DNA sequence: TGCGCCAGCAGCCCAGGAGGGACTAGCGGGCGGATCGAGCAGTTCTTC. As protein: CASSPGGTSGRIEQFF.

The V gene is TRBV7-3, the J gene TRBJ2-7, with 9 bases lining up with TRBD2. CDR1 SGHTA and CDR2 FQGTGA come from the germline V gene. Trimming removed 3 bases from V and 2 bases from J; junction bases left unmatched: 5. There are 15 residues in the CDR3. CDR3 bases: TGTGCCAGCAGCTTTATAGCGGGGGAAGCCTACGAGCAGTACTTC. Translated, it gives CASSFIAGEAYEQYF.

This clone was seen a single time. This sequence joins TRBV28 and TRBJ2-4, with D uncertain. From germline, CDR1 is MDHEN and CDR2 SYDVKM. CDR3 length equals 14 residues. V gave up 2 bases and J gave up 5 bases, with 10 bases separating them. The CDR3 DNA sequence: TGTGCCAGCAGTTTAAGCAGGTCTCAAAACATTCAGTACTTC. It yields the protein CASSLSRSQNIQYF.

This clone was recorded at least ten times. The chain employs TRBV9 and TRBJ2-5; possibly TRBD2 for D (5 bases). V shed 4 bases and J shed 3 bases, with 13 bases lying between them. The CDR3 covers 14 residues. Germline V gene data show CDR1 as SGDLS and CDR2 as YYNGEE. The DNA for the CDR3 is TGTGCCAGCAGCCCGGGGTGGGGTGAAGAGACCCAGTACTTC. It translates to CASSPGWGEETQYF.

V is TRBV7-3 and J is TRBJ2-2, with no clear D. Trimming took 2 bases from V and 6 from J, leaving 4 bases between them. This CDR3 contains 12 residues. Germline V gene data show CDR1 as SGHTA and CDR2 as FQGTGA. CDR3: CASSLGPGELFF. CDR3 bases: TGTGCCAGCAGCTTAGGTCCCGGGGAGCTGTTTTTT.